The source of this TCR beta chain is a study of cytomegalovirus exposure and HLA in healthy donors. PCR was performed using 60 Vbeta and 13 Jbeta primers. The method was immunoSEQ multiplex PCR; TCRdb's version includes in-frame clones alone and lacks a portion of them. This table holds about 110,000 clones, around 76% found once. The TCR originated in a woman aged 45-60 years in good health and CMV-seropositive. Sequencing was done on a sample of PBMCs.

The CDR3: CASSDHGFSLPQHF. CDR3 in DNA: TGTGCCAGCAGTGACCACGGGTTTAGTCTGCCCCAGCATTTT. The V and J genes are TRBV6-1 and TRBJ1-5; D is unresolved. Germline values: CDR1 MNHNS, CDR2 SASEGT. The CDR3 length is 14 residues. V was cut by 3 bases and J by 9 bases, with 15 bases left in between.